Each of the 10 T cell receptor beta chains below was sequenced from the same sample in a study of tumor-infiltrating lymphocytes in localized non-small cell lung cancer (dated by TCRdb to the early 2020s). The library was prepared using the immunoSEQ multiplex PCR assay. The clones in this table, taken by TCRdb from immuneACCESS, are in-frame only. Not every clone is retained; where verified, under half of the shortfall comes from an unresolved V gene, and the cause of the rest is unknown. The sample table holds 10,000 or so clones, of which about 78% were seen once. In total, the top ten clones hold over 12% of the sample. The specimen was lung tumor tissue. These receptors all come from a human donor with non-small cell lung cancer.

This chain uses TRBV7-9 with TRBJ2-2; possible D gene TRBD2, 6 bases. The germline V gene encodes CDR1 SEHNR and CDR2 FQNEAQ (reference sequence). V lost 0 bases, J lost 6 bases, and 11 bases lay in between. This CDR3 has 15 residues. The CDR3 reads CASSLAGRLSGELFF. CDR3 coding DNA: TGTGCCAGCAGCTTAGCCGGGAGACTTTCCGGGGAGCTGTTTTTT.

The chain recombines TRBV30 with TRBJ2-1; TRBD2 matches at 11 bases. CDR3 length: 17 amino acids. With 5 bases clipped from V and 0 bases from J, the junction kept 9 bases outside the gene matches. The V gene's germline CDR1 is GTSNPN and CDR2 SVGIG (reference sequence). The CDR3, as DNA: TGTGCCTGGTCGGGACTAGCGGCGATGAGCTCCTACAATGAGCAGTTCTTC. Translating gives CAWSGLAAMSSYNEQFF. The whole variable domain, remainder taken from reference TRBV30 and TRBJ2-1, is SQTIHQWPATLVQPVGSPLSLECTVEGTSNPNLYWYRQAAGRGLQLLFYSVGIGQISSEVPQNLSASRPQDRQFILSSKKLLLSDSGFYLCAWSGLAAMSSYNEQFFGPGTRLTVL.

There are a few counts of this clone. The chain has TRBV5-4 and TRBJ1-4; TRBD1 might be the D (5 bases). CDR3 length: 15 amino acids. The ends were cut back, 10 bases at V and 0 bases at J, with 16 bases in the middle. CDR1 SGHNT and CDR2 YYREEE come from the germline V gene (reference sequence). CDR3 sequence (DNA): TGTGCCTCAAGCCGGAGGGGTCCAACTAATGAAAAACTGTTTTTT. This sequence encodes CASSRRGPTNEKLFF. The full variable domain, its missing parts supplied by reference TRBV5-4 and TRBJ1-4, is ETGVTQSPTHLIKTRGQQVTLRCSSQSGHNTVSWYQQALGQGPQFIFQYYREEENGRGNFPPRFSGLQFPNYSSELNVNALELDDSALYLCASSRRGPTNEKLFFGSGTQLSVL.

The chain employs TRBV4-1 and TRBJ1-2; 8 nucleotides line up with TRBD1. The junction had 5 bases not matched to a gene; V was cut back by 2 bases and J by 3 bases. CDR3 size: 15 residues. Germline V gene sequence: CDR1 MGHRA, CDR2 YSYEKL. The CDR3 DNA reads TGCGCCAGCAGCCAAAAACAGGGGGAGGACTATGGCTACACCTTC. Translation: CASSQKQGEDYGYTF.

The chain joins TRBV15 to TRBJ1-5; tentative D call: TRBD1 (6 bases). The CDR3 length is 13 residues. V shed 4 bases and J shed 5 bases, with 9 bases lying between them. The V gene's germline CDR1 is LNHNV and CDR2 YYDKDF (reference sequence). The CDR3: CATSTEGDQPQHF. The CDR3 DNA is TGTGCCACCAGCACGGAGGGGGATCAGCCCCAGCATTTT.

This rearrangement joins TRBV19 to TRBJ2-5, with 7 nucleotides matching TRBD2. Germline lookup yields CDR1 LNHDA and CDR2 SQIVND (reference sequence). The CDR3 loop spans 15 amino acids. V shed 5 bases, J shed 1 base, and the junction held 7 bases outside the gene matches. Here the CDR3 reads CASSARDYLQETQYF. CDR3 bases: TGTGCCAGTAGTGCTCGGGACTACCTCCAAGAGACCCAGTACTTC.

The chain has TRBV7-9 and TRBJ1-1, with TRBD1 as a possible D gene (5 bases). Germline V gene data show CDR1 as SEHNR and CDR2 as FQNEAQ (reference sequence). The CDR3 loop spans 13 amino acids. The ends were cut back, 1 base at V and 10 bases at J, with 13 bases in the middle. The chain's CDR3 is CASSLDGKGPAFF. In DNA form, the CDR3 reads TGTGCCAGCAGCTTAGATGGTAAGGGACCAGCTTTCTTT.

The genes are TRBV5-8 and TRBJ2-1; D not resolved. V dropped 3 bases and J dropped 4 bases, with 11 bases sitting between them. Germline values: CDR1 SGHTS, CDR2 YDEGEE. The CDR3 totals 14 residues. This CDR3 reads CASSWGEAYNEQFF. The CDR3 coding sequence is TGTGCCAGCAGCTGGGGTGAGGCGTACAATGAGCAGTTCTTC. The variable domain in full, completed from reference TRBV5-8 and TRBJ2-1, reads EAGVTQSPTHLIKTRGQQATLRCSPISGHTSVYWYQQALGLGLQFLLWYDEGEERNRGNFPPRFSGRQFPNYSSELNVNALELEDSALYLCASSWGEAYNEQFFGPGTRLTVL.

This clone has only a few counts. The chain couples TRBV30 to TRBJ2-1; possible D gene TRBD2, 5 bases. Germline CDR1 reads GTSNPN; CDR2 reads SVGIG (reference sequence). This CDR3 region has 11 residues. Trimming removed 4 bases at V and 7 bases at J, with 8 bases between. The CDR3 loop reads CAWMVANEQFF. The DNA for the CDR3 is TGTGCCTGGATGGTAGCGAATGAGCAGTTCTTC.

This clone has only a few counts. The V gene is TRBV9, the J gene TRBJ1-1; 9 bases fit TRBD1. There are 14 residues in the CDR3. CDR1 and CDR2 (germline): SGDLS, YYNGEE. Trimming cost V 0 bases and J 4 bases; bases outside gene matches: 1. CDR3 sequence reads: CASSVGTGATEAFF. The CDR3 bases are TGTGCCAGCAGCGTAGGGACAGGGGCCACTGAAGCTTTCTTT.